Following are 20 T cell receptor beta chains from one sample sequenced in a study of cytomegalovirus exposure and HLA in healthy donors. PCR involved 60 Vbeta and 13 Jbeta primers. Profiling relied on immunoSEQ multiplex PCR, and the TCRdb table lists in-frame clones only, not all of them. Of some 150,000 clones listed, about 76% were seen once; the top ten hold approximately 7.7%. The sample was PBMCs. These receptors were taken from a young man in good health and CMV-seropositive.

V and J are TRBV29-1 and TRBJ2-1; 11 bases agree with TRBD2. V shed 0 bases, J shed 11 bases, and the junction held 12 bases outside the gene matches. The germline V gene encodes CDR1 SQVTM and CDR2 ANQGSEA. The CDR3 has 16 amino acids. In DNA form, the CDR3 reads TGCAGCGTTGAAGACTCGGGACTAGCGGAGATGAAGAAGCAGTTCTTC. It is translated as CSVEDSGLAEMKKQFF.

The chain joins TRBV5-4 to TRBJ1-2, with 9 nucleotides matching TRBD1. Germline lookup yields CDR1 SGHNT and CDR2 YYREEE (reference sequence). The CDR3 runs 15 residues. V dropped 4 bases and J dropped 1; count of bases not matched to a gene: 5. CDR3: CASSPPGQGNYGYTF. CDR3 coding DNA: TGTGCCAGCAGCCCTCCGGGACAGGGTAACTATGGCTACACCTTC.

J is TRBJ1-1 and V is TRBV5-4; perhaps TRBD1 as D (6 bases). The V end was cut by 2 bases, the J end by 11 bases, with 13 bases between. The CDR3 consists of 12 residues. Germline CDR1 reads SGHNT; CDR2 reads YYREEE (reference sequence). DNA of the CDR3: TGTGCCAGCAGCTTCCCCGACAGGAGGGCTTTCTTT. The encoded protein is CASSFPDRRAFF.

The chain has TRBV28 and TRBJ1-1; weak D call: TRBD1 (5 bases). Trimming left V 5 bases short and J 4 bases short, with 11 bases between. Per the germline V gene, CDR1 is MDHEN and CDR2 is SYDVKM. This CDR3 has 13 residues. CDR3 amino acids: CASSLAGVTEAFF. The CDR3 nucleotides read TGTGCCAGCAGTCTCGCGGGGGTCACTGAAGCTTTCTTT.

The chain links TRBV29-1 to TRBJ1-1, with D tentatively TRBD1 (5 bases). In germline, CDR1 is SQVTM, CDR2 ANQGSEA. The CDR3 has 13 residues. V was trimmed by 4 bases and J by 4 bases, leaving 13 bases between them. The CDR3: CSVGGRQGTEAFF. CDR3 nucleotide sequence: TGCAGCGTTGGGGGGAGGCAGGGCACTGAAGCTTTCTTT.

J is TRBJ1-1 and V is TRBV6-5; no reliable D call. CDR1 and CDR2 (germline): MNHEY, SVGAGI. This CDR3 has 13 amino acids. V lost 4 bases and J 0 bases, leaving 6 bases between the germline ends. CDR3 sequence (DNA): TGTGCCAGCAGTTTTCGGTTGAACACTGAAGCTTTCTTT. Protein: CASSFRLNTEAFF.

The rearrangement links TRBV11-2 to TRBJ1-2, with D possibly being TRBD1 (6 bases). The CDR3 covers 15 residues. With 2 bases removed from V and 2 bases from J, the gap between germline ends came to 12 bases. Germline CDR1 and CDR2: SGHAT and FQNNGV. For the CDR3, the DNA is TGTGCCAGCAGCTTAATGGCAGGGGCGAACTATGGCTACACCTTC. It codes for CASSLMAGANYGYTF.

J is TRBJ1-2 and V is TRBV5-1; a possible D gene is TRBD1 (6 bases). The CDR3 length is 15 residues. The germline CDR1 and CDR2 sequences are SGHRS and YFSETQ. The V end lost 0 bases, the J end lost 4 bases, and 13 bases lay between the germline ends. The CDR3 spells CASSLAQGPTYGYTF. CDR3 coding DNA: TGCGCCAGCAGCTTGGCACAGGGACCCACCTATGGCTACACCTTC.

J is TRBJ1-6 and V is TRBV30; D is perhaps TRBD1 (6 bases). The V and J ends lost 0 bases and 17 bases respectively, with 23 bases between them. CDR3 size: 15 residues. Germline CDR1 and CDR2: GTSNPN and SVGIG (reference sequence). CDR3 in amino acids: CAWSVPGHWPSLVHF. CDR3 sequence (DNA): TGTGCCTGGAGTGTCCCGGGACACTGGCCGTCACTGGTCCACTTT.

The J gene is TRBJ2-7, the V gene TRBV30; 9 bases are shared with TRBD2. The germline V gene has CDR1 GTSNPN and CDR2 SVGIG (reference sequence). J lost 3 bases, V lost 2 bases, and 14 bases had no gene match. The CDR3 has 17 residues. The CDR3 DNA is TGTGCCTGGAGTTTGACTAGCGGCTACGTGATCGTCTACGAGCAGTACTTC. It is translated as CAWSLTSGYVIVYEQYF.

The CDR3 spells CASNTGQGPYNEQFF. Here the CDR3 DNA reads TGTGCCAGCAACACCGGACAGGGCCCCTACAATGAGCAGTTCTTC. The chain uses TRBV11-2 and TRBJ2-1; 8 nucleotides agree with TRBD1. CDR1 is SGHAT and CDR2 is FQNNGV in the germline V gene. The ends lost 7 bases at V and 2 bases at J; junction bases unmatched: 7. This CDR3 spans 15 amino acids.

The V gene is TRBV5-6, the J gene TRBJ2-1; 7 bases line up with TRBD2. CDR1 SGHDT and CDR2 YYEEEE come from the germline V gene. With V trimmed by 4 bases and J by 0 bases, 4 bases remained unmatched. This CDR3 has 15 amino acids. The CDR3 here is CASSAGDSSYNEQFF. The CDR3 nucleotides read TGTGCCAGCAGCGCGGGGGATAGCTCCTACAATGAGCAGTTCTTC.

J is TRBJ2-7 and V is TRBV28, with 9 bases matching TRBD1. Germline V gene data show CDR1 as MDHEN and CDR2 as SYDVKM. V shed 7 bases and J 2 bases; nucleotides not matched to a gene: 15. CDR3 size: 17 residues. The CDR3: CASTPSEVRTGAYEQYF. The CDR3 region has the DNA TGTGCCAGCACCCCCTCGGAGGTCCGGACAGGGGCCTACGAGCAGTACTTC.

This chain uses TRBV7-9 with TRBJ1-2; D might be TRBD1 (6 bases). V was clipped by 1 base and J by 4 bases, with 10 bases between them. This CDR3 is 14 amino acids long. In germline, CDR1 is SEHNR, CDR2 FQNEAQ (reference sequence). CDR3 in amino acids: CASSLEQGIYGYTF. The CDR3 DNA reads TGTGCCAGCAGCTTAGAACAGGGCATCTATGGCTACACCTTC.

The V call is TRBV5-4, the J call TRBJ2-5; 11 positions match TRBD2. Looked up from germline, CDR1 is SGHNT and CDR2 is YYREEE (reference sequence). This CDR3 region has 16 residues. V shed 4 bases and J 1 base; nucleotides not matched to a gene: 6. The CDR3 loop reads CASSPLAGGSQETQYF. In DNA form, the CDR3 reads TGTGCCAGCAGCCCCTTAGCGGGAGGGAGCCAAGAGACCCAGTACTTC. Together with reference TRBV5-4 and TRBJ2-5, the CDR3 gives the full variable domain: ETGVTQSPTHLIKTRGQQVTLRCSSQSGHNTVSWYQQALGQGPQFIFQYYREEENGRGNFPPRFSGLQFPNYSSELNVNALELDDSALYLCASSPLAGGSQETQYFGPGTRLLVL.

This clone was detected only once. In DNA, the CDR3 is TGTGCCAGCGTGACCTTCAGCGCTAACTATGGCTACACCTTC. The encoded protein is CASVTFSANYGYTF. This chain links TRBV6-1 with TRBJ1-2; D call uncertain. With 8 bases removed from V and 0 bases from J, the gap between germline ends came to 13 bases. This CDR3 is 14 amino acids long. Germline assignment: CDR1 MNHNS and CDR2 SASEGT.

The rearrangement links TRBV30 to TRBJ2-7; D uncertain. The germline V gene encodes CDR1 GTSNPN and CDR2 SVGIG (reference sequence). V was shortened by 2 bases and J by 0 bases, with 8 bases between the two germline ends. The CDR3 runs 13 residues. In DNA, the CDR3 is TGTGCCTGGAGTCCCCCATCCTCCTACGAGCAGTACTTC. It specifies CAWSPPSSYEQYF.

The chain employs TRBV29-1 and TRBJ1-2, with 11 positions matching TRBD1. Germline CDR1 SQVTM, CDR2 ANQGSEA. V lost 2 bases to trimming and J lost 7 bases; unmatched junction nucleotides: 3. This CDR3 has 13 amino acids. CDR3 loop: CSVEIGTGGGYTF. In DNA form, the CDR3 reads TGCAGCGTTGAAATCGGGACAGGGGGTGGCTACACCTTC.

This clone has ten or more counts. J is TRBJ2-7 and V is TRBV7-3, with a possible D match to TRBD2 (6 bases). This CDR3 contains 14 residues. The V end was cut by 3 bases, the J end by 2 bases, with 11 bases between. The germline CDR1 and CDR2 sequences are SGHTA and FQGTGA. CDR3 protein: CASSLGTVPYEQYF. In DNA, the CDR3 is TGTGCCAGCAGCTTGGGGACTGTCCCCTACGAGCAGTACTTC.

CDR3 bases: TGTGCCAGCAGTTTATTTTCCGGTCTGTATAGCAATCAGCCCCAGCATTTT. Translated, it gives CASSLFSGLYSNQPQHF. This chain links TRBV27 with TRBJ1-5; D gene uncertain. The CDR3 runs to 17 residues. CDR1 and CDR2 from the germline V gene are MNHEY and SMNVEV (reference sequence). V was cut by 1 base and J by 0 bases, with 13 bases left in between.